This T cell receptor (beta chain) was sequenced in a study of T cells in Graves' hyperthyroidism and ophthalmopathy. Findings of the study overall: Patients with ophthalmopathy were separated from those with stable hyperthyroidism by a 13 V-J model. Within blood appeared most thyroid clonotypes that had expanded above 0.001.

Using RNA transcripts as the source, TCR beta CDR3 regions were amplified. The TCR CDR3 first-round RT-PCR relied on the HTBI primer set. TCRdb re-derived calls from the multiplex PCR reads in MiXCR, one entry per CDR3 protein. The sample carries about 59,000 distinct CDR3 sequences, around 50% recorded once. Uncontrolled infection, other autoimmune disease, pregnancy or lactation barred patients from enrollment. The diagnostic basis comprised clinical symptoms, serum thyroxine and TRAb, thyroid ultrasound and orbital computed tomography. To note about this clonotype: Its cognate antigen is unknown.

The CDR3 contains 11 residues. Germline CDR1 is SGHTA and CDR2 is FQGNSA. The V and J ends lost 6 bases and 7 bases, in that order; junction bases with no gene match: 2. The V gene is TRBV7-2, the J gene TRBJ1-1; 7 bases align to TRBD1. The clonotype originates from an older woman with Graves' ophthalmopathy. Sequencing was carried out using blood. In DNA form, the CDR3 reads TGTGCCAGCAGACGACAGGGTGAAGCTTTCTTT. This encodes CASRRQGEAFF.